The present TCR beta chain was sequenced within a study of blood T cell repertoires in COVID-19. The V gene lost 0 bases and the J gene lost 6 bases, with 9 bases spanning the gap. This CDR3 comprises 13 residues. Germline V gene data show CDR1 as SGHRS and CDR2 as YFSETQ. TCRdb's table, derived via immunoSEQ multiplex PCR, lists solely in-frame clones and lacks some. The sample contains more than 75,000 clones, about 90% of which appear only once. Sequencing used peripheral blood. This sequence joins TRBV5-1 and TRBJ1-2, with D maybe TRBD1 (5 bases). The receptor was isolated from a man in his fifties or sixties with COVID-19, enrolled during active disease. CDR3 in amino acids: CASSLARADGYTF. CDR3 sequence (DNA): TGCGCCAGCAGCTTGGCCAGGGCGGATGGCTACACCTTC.